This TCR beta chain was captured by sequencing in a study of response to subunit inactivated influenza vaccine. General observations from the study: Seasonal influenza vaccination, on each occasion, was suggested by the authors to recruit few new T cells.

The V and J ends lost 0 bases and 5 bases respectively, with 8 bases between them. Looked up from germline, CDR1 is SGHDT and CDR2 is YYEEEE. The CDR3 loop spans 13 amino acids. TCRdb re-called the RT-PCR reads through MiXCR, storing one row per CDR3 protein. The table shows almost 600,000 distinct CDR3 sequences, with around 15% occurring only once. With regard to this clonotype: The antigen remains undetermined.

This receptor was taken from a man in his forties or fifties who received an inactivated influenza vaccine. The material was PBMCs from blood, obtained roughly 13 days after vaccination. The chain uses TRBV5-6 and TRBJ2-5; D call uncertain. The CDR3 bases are TGTGCCAGCAGCTTGGCTAGTGGCGAGACCCAGTACTTC. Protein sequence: CASSLASGETQYF.